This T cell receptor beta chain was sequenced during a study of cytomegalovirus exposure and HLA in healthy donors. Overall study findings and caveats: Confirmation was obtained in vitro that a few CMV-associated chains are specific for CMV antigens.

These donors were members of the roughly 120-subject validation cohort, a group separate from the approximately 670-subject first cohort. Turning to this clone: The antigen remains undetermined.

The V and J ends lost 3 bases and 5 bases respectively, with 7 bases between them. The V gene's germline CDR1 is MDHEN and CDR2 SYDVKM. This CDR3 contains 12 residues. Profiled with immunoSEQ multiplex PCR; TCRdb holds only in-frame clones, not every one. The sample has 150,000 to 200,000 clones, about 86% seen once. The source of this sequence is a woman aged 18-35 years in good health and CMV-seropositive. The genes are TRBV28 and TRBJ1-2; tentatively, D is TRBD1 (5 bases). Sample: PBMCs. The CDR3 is CASSLGGYGYTF. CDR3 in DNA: TGTGCCAGCAGTTTGGGGGGTTATGGCTACACCTTC.